The clone carrying this TCR beta chain was detected only a few times. V gave up 6 bases and J gave up 6 bases, with 12 bases separating them. The CDR3 extends over 12 amino acids. CDR1 and CDR2 (germline): SQVTM, ANQGSEA. Each CDR3 protein is one row after TCRdb ran MiXCR on the RT-PCR reads. The table lists over 200,000 distinct CDR3 sequences, 38% of them singletons. This sample was included in a study of patients and donors after allogeneic stem cell transplantation. Sequencing was done on a sample of blood, either unsorted or a sorted T cell fraction (not recorded which). This TCR was sampled from a human donor who was either an allogeneic HSCT recipient or a stem cell or donor lymphocyte infusion donor (not recorded which). It is not recorded whose cells these are; they may come from a transplant donor. The chain employs TRBV29-1 and TRBJ2-4; D gene unclear. As DNA, the CDR3 is TGCAGCGTAGGAAACCCGGGAAACATTCAGTACTTC. Translating it yields CSVGNPGNIQYF.